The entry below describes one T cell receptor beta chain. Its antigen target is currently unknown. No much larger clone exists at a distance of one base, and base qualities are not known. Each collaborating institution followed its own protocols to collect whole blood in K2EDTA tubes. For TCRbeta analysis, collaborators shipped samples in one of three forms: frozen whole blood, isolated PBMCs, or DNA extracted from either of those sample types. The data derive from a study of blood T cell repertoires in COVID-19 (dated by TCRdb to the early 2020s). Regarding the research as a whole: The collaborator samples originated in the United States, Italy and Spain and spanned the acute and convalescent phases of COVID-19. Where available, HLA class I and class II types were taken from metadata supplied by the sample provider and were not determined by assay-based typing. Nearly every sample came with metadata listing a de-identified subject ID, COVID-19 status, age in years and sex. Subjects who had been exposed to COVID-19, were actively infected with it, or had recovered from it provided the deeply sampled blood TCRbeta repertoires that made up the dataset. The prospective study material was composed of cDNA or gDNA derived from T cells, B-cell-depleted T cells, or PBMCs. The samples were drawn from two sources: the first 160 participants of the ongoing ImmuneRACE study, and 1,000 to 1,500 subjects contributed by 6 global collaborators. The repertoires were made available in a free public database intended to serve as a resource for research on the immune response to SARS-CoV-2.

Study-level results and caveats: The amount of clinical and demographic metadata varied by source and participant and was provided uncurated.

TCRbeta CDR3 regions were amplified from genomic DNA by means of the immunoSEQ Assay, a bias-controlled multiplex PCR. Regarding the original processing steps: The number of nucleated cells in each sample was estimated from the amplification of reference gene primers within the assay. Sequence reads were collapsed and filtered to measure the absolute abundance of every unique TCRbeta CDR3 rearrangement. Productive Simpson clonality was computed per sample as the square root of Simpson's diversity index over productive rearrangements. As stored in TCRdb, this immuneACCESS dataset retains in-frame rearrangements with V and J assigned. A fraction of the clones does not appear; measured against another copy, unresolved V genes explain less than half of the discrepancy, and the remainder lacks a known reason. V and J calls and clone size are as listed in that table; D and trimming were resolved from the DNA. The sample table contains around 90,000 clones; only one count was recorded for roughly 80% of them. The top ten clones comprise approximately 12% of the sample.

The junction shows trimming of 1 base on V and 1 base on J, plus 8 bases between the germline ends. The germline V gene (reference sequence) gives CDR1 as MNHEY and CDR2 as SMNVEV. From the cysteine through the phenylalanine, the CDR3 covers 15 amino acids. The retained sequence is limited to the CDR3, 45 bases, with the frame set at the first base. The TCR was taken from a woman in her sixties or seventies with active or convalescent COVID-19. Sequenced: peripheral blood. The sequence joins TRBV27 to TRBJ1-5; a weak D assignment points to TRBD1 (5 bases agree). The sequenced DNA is TGTGCCAGCAGTTTATTTGGGGCCAGCAATCAGCCCCAGCATTTT. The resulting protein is CASSLFGASNQPQHF.